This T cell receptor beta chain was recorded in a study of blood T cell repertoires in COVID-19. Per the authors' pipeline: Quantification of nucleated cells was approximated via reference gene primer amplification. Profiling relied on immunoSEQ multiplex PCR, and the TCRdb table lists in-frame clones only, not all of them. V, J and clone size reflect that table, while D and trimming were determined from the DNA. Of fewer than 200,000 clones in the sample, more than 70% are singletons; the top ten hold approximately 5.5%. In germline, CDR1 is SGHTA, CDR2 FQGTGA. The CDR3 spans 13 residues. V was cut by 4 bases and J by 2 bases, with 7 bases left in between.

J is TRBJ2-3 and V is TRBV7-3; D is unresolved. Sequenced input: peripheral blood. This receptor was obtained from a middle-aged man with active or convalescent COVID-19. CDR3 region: CASSSLNTDTQYF. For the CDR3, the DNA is TGTGCCAGCAGCTCACTAAACACAGATACGCAGTATTTT.